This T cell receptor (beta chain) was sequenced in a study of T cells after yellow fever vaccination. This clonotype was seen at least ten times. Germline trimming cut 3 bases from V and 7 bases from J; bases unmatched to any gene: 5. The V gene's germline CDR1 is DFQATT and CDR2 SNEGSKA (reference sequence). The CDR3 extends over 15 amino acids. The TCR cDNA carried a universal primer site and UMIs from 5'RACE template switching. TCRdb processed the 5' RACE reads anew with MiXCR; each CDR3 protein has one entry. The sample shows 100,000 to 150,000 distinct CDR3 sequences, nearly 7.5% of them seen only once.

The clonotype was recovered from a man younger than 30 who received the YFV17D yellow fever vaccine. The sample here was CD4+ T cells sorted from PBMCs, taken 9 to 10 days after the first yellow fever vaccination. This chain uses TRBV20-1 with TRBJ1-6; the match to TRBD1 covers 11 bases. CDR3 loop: CSARGTGGENSPLHF. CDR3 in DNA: TGCAGTGCTAGGGGGACAGGGGGGGAAAATTCACCCCTCCACTTT.